This TCR beta chain was profiled in a study of cytomegalovirus exposure and HLA in healthy donors. Points from the study as a whole: It was only CMV serostatus that was available as immune exposure information. In all likelihood, a cluster of highly shared sequence variants was a sequencing artifact. In a later analysis, 15,000 to 20,000 TCR beta sequences were associated with HLA alleles at 0.05 false discovery rate.

The primer mix had 60 Vbeta and 13 Jbeta primers. Clones were sequenced by immunoSEQ multiplex PCR, and TCRdb holds only the in-frame ones, with some missing. Of around 80,000 clones detected, about 73% appear once; the ten largest clones hold 4.5%. Healthy bone marrow donors formed the donor group. The CDR3 has 16 amino acids. Per germline, CDR1 LNHNV and CDR2 YYDKDF (reference sequence). The ends lost 0 bases at V and 5 bases at J; junction bases unmatched: 5. Turning to this clone: Its specificity is not known.

Sequencing used PBMCs. This receptor was obtained from a man aged 35-49 years in good health and CMV-seronegative. This chain uses TRBV15 with TRBJ2-7; 12 bases map to TRBD1. The CDR3 bases are TGTGCCACCAGCAGAGATCCCGGGACAGGGGGCGACGAGCAGTACTTC. Protein: CATSRDPGTGGDEQYF.